The 21 T cell receptor beta chains given below trace back to one sample, sequenced in a study of blood T cell repertoires in COVID-19. Using immunoSEQ multiplex PCR, the repertoire was profiled, and TCRdb retains in-frame clones only, with some absent. This sample has about 310,000 clones, with 89% found just once. The sample comprised PBMCs or T cells enriched from blood (not recorded which). The receptors derive from a woman aged 40-49 years who had recovered from COVID-19.

The chain carries TRBV30 and TRBJ2-7, with D tentatively TRBD2 (6 bases). The germline CDR1 and CDR2 sequences are GTSNPN and SVGIG (reference sequence). Trimming cost V 0 bases and J 1 base, with 10 bases left between them. The CDR3 is 14 residues long. The DNA of the CDR3 is TGTGCCTGGAGTGTAGGGGCGGGATCCTACGAGCAGTACTTC. It yields the protein CAWSVGAGSYEQYF.

The chain joins TRBV10-3 to TRBJ2-2; possible D gene TRBD2, 6 bases. V was clipped by 8 bases and J by 5 bases, with 15 bases between them. The CDR3 is made up of 14 amino acids. CDR1 is ENHRY, CDR2 SYGVKD, per germline. The CDR3 sequence: CAIFGGWLTGELFF. In DNA form, the CDR3 reads TGTGCCATCTTCGGGGGTTGGTTAACCGGGGAGCTGTTTTTT.

The chain is built from TRBV3-1 (or the pseudogene TRBV3-2) and TRBJ1-2; the D is unclear. CDR3 length: 13 residues. The germline V and J ends were trimmed by 0 bases and 5 bases, with 7 bases remaining between them. Germline V CDR1 and CDR2: LGHDT, YNNKEL (reference sequence). This chain's CDR3 is CASSQDWAYGYTF. The CDR3 nucleotides are TGTGCCAGCAGCCAAGATTGGGCGTATGGCTACACCTTC.

The chain recombines TRBV6-2 or TRBV6-3 with TRBJ1-1; TRBD1 aligns across 7 bases. This CDR3 spans 16 amino acids. The ends lost 0 bases at V and 1 base at J; junction bases unmatched: 5. From germline, CDR1 is MNHEY and CDR2 SVGEGT. The CDR3 is CASSYSQQGPNTEAFF. The DNA of the CDR3 is TGTGCCAGCAGTTACTCCCAACAGGGGCCGAACACTGAAGCTTTCTTT.

V and J are TRBV21-1 and TRBJ2-3; TRBD2, the table's D call, lacks a check against the DNA. TRBV21-1 is an annotated pseudogene. This CDR3 has 17 residues. CDR3 sequence reads: CASSKELAGEATDTQYF. The DNA of the CDR3 is TGTGCCAGCAGCAAAGAACTAGCGGGGGAAGCCACAGATACGCAGTATTTT.

The chain joins TRBV14 to TRBJ1-3; D is possibly TRBD1 (5 bases). Per germline, CDR1 SGHDN and CDR2 FVKESK. Between the trimmed V and J ends, which lost 2 bases and 0 bases, there was a span of 11 bases. This CDR3 spans 16 amino acids. The CDR3 loop is CASSQLRVPSGNTIYF. DNA for the CDR3: TGTGCCAGCAGCCAACTCAGGGTCCCCTCTGGAAACACCATATATTTT.

V and J are TRBV30 and TRBJ1-4; 8 bases match TRBD1. Germline lookup yields CDR1 GTSNPN and CDR2 SVGIG (reference sequence). V lost 2 bases and J lost 5; bases outside the gene matches: 4. This CDR3 contains 14 residues. DNA of the CDR3: TGTGCCTGGAGTTTGGGACAGGAGAATGAAAAACTGTTTTTT. Encoded protein: CAWSLGQENEKLFF.

The chain employs TRBV7-8 and TRBJ1-1, with a possible D match to TRBD1 (6 bases). The V and J ends lost 4 bases and 0 bases respectively, with 12 bases between them. This CDR3 is built from 15 residues. Germline values: CDR1 SGHVS, CDR2 FQNEAQ. CDR3 in amino acids: CASSSQGQLNTEAFF. The CDR3 DNA reads TGTGCCAGCAGCTCACAGGGACAATTGAACACTGAAGCTTTCTTT.

The chain is built from TRBV9 and TRBJ1-2, with 8 bases aligning to TRBD1. Germline V gene sequence: CDR1 SGDLS, CDR2 YYNGEE. The CDR3 has 14 amino acids. V lost 3 bases, J lost 7 bases, and 8 bases stayed unmatched. The CDR3 loop reads CASSGSRGQGGYTF. In DNA form, the CDR3 reads TGTGCCAGCAGCGGATCCAGGGGGCAGGGTGGCTACACCTTC.

The chain recombines TRBV7-9 with TRBJ1-1; D uncertain. Trimming removed 3 bases at V and 1 base at J, with 9 bases between. Per the germline V gene, CDR1 is SEHNR and CDR2 is FQNEAQ (reference sequence). The CDR3 covers 14 residues. The DNA for the CDR3 is TGTGCCAGCAGCTTGGGCCCTAAGAACACTGAAGCTTTCTTT. Its protein product is CASSLGPKNTEAFF. The full variable domain, its missing parts supplied by reference TRBV7-9 and TRBJ1-1, is DTGVSQNPRHKITKRGQNVTFRCDPISEHNRLYWYRQTLGQGPEFLTYFQNEAQLEKSRLLSDRFSAERPKGSFSTLEIQRTEQGDSAMYLCASSLGPKNTEAFFGQGTRLTVV.

In this sample, this clone turned up a few times. The rearrangement uses TRBV5-6 and TRBJ1-1, with D unresolved. V was cut by 0 bases and J by 8 bases, with 8 bases left in between. The CDR3 consists of 12 residues. Germline V gene data show CDR1 as SGHDT and CDR2 as YYEEEE. DNA for the CDR3: TGTGCCAGCAGCTTGGGCCAGACAGAAGCTTTCTTT. It codes for CASSLGQTEAFF.

The chain uses TRBV7-3 and TRBJ2-5; maybe TRBD1 (5 bases). This CDR3 contains 13 residues. Germline V gives CDR1 SGHTA, CDR2 FQGTGA. V lost 3 bases and J lost 6, with 11 bases in between. The CDR3 reads CASSFHDSQTQYF. CDR3 DNA sequence: TGTGCCAGCAGCTTTCATGACAGCCAGACCCAGTACTTC.

V is TRBV7-2 and J is TRBJ2-1, with TRBD2 matching over 7 bases. Germline CDR1 is SGHTA and CDR2 is FQGNSA. After removal of 10 bases from V and 0 bases from J, the junction contained 9 bases not matched to a gene. There are 15 residues in the CDR3. The CDR3 region has the DNA TGTGCCACTTTCCCAGCGGGAAGCTCCTACAATGAGCAGTTCTTC. Translating it yields CATFPAGSSYNEQFF.

The chain has TRBV11-2 and TRBJ2-7; 12 bases align to TRBD2. The CDR3 runs 15 residues. V lost 3 bases and J lost 7; bases outside the gene matches: 7. Germline assignment: CDR1 SGHAT and CDR2 FQNNGV. The CDR3 region has the DNA TGTGCCAGCAGCTTCCGGACTAGCGGGGTCGGAGAGCAGTACTTC. This codes for CASSFRTSGVGEQYF.

The table lists this clone with a count of one. Mismatch with germline at one junction end may stem from a read error. This chain joins TRBV7-7 and TRBJ2-1; TRBD2 aligns across 13 bases. Germline CDR1 and CDR2: SSHAT and FNYEAQ (reference sequence). The CDR3 has 16 amino acids. This CDR3 reads CASSTGTSGTYNEQFF. Here the CDR3 DNA reads TGTGCTAGCAGCACCGGGACTAGCGGGACGTACAATGAGCAGTTCTTC.

The V and J genes are TRBV2 and TRBJ1-6; possible D gene TRBD1, 6 bases. Germline V gene sequence: CDR1 SNHLY, CDR2 FYNNEI. The CDR3 contains 14 residues. Between the trimmed V and J ends, which lost 5 bases and 6 bases, there was a span of 11 bases. CDR3 DNA sequence: TGTGCCAGCAGTAGTACCAGGGGTAATTCACCCCTCCACTTT. Its protein product is CASSSTRGNSPLHF. The variable domain in full, with the rest retrieved from reference TRBV2 and TRBJ1-6, is EPEVTQTPSHQVTQMGQEVILRCVPISNHLYFYWYRQILGQKVEFLVSFYNNEISEKSEIFDDQFSVERPDGSNFTLKIRSTKLEDSAMYFCASSSTRGNSPLHFGNGTRLTVT.

The chain uses TRBV15 and TRBJ2-2, with 8 nucleotides matching TRBD1. Germline V CDR1 and CDR2: LNHNV, YYDKDF (reference sequence). The junction had 3 bases not matched to a gene; V was cut back by 2 bases and J by 7 bases. This CDR3 has 14 residues. This CDR3 is CATSRQGAGGELFF. The CDR3, as DNA: TGTGCCACCAGCAGACAGGGGGCGGGCGGGGAGCTGTTTTTT.

This chain links TRBV28 with TRBJ1-1; 8 bases map to TRBD1. J gave up 1 base and V 3 bases, and 4 bases lay outside the gene matches. Per the germline V gene, CDR1 is MDHEN and CDR2 is SYDVKM. The CDR3 loop spans 15 amino acids. The CDR3 DNA is TGTGCCAGCAGTTTGACCCAGGGGGCGAACACTGAAGCTTTCTTT. Translating gives CASSLTQGANTEAFF.

The chain links TRBV24-1 to TRBJ2-7, with D tentatively TRBD1 (6 bases). Germline values: CDR1 KGHDR, CDR2 SFDVKD. Between the trimmed V and J ends, which lost 12 bases and 2 bases, there was a span of 19 bases. The CDR3 covers 14 residues. The CDR3 region has the DNA TGTGCCGTACAACCACAGGGTGACACCTACGAGCAGTACTTC. The encoded protein is CAVQPQGDTYEQYF.

This chain links TRBV6-1 with TRBJ2-5; D is perhaps TRBD2 (6 bases). Germline V gene sequence: CDR1 MNHNS, CDR2 SASEGT. The CDR3 length is 16 residues. Between the trimmed V and J ends, which lost 4 bases and 4 bases, there was a span of 19 bases. The CDR3 region is CASSGPLEGRGETQYF. The CDR3 DNA reads as TGTGCCAGCAGTGGCCCCTTGGAGGGGCGGGGAGAGACCCAGTACTTC.

The chain combines TRBV7-2 with TRBJ1-5; 9 bases match TRBD1. This CDR3 is 13 amino acids long. J lost 10 bases, V lost 7 bases, and 8 bases had no gene match. Germline V gene lookup returns CDR1 SGHTA and CDR2 FQGNSA. CDR3 sequence (DNA): TGTGCCAGCACCACGGGACAGGGTAGACCCCAGCATTTT. Protein: CASTTGQGRPQHF.